Sequencing of this T cell receptor beta chain was carried out in a study of identical twins. Study-wide findings and caveats: Invariant cells of the MAIT and iNKT types might have partly distorted the zero-insertion analyses. Abundant cord blood beta clonotypes carried fewer insertions; memory repertoires showed none.

V was cut by 5 bases and J by 7 bases, with 14 bases left in between. This CDR3 spans 13 amino acids. The germline CDR1 and CDR2 sequences are SGHAT and FQNNGV. Through template switching, a universal primer site was introduced, and the cDNA contained unique molecular identifiers. TCRdb itself ran the 5' RACE reads through MiXCR, one entry per CDR3 protein. The table records roughly 290,000 distinct CDR3 sequences, more than 6.5% of them present only once. With respect to this clonotype: Its matching antigen is unknown.

This sample also appeared in a second study, on yellow fever vaccine responses in identical twins.

The source of this sequence is a woman between 18 and 30 years old in good health. Sequencing input: memory (CD45RO+) T cells sorted from blood. The chain joins TRBV11-2 to TRBJ1-2; possible D gene TRBD1, 5 bases. DNA of the CDR3: TGTGCCAGCAGCCCAGCCGGGACGGTTGGCTACACCTTC. This gives the protein CASSPAGTVGYTF.